What follows describes a single TCR beta chain. TCRdb keeps only in-frame clones here, not all; method: immunoSEQ multiplex PCR. The repertoire holds about 140,000 clones, with roughly 80% as singletons. The data were obtained in a study of blood T cell repertoires in COVID-19. V lost 1 base and J 9 bases, leaving 7 bases between the germline ends. Germline V gene lookup returns CDR1 SGHTA and CDR2 FQGNSA. CDR3 length: 11 amino acids. The J gene is TRBJ2-7, the V gene TRBV7-2; a possible D gene is TRBD1 (5 bases). Sequencing used peripheral blood. The TCR originated in a woman aged 55-75 years with acute or convalescent COVID-19. For the CDR3, the DNA is TGTGCCAGCAGCTTAGGGGGCTGGCAGTACTTC. The encoded protein is CASSLGGWQYF.